A selection of T cell receptor beta chains follows, all from one sample in a study of blood T cells in healthy people across ages. MiXCR, applied by TCRdb to the 5' RACE reads, yields one record per CDR3 protein. The sample shows around 800,000 distinct CDR3 sequences, more than 25% of them seen only once. In addition, the sample was reused for a study of T cells of mothers and their children.

What was sequenced was blood. The source of these receptors is a boy aged 10-17 years in good health. The CDR3 runs from the conserved cysteine through the conserved F or W. The D gene is left open where the match is weak. Some rows have no size entry. The others give once, few or many, or a class for an expanded clone.

cdr3_nt cdr3_aa v_call d_call j_call clone_size
TGCGCCAGCAGCTTGGCCGGTCAGGGAGTGAATGAGCAGTTCTTC CASSLAGQGVNEQFF TRBV5-1 . TRBJ2-1 .
TGTGCCTACGGGACTAGTGAGACCCAGTACTTC CAYGTSETQYF TRBV6-2/TRBV6-3 TRBD2 TRBJ2-5 few
TGTGCCAGCAGTTCCATTAACTATGGCTACACCTTC CASSSINYGYTF TRBV12-3/TRBV12-4 . TRBJ1-2 few
TGCGCCAGCAGCCAAGATTATAGGGGGGCCCAGAACACTGAAGCTTTCTTT CASSQDYRGAQNTEAFF TRBV4-1 . TRBJ1-1 few
TGTGCCAGCAGCGTAGACATGTACAATGAGCAGTTCTTC CASSVDMYNEQFF TRBV9 . TRBJ2-1 .
TGTGCCATCAGGGTACAGGGGCGGAGCAATGAGCAGTTCTTC CAIRVQGRSNEQFF TRBV10-3 TRBD1 TRBJ2-1 once
TGTGCCAGCAGACTAGCGGGGGGGCCCAACATTCAGTACTTC CASRLAGGPNIQYF TRBV12-3/TRBV12-4 TRBD2 TRBJ2-4 .
TGTGCCAGCAGTCTACAACAGGGTAGCAAAAACATTCAGTACTTC CASSLQQGSKNIQYF TRBV28 . TRBJ2-4 .
TGTGCCAGCAGTACCCTCGGGGGGAGCAGGGAGACCCAGTACTTC CASSTLGGSRETQYF TRBV6-6 TRBD2 TRBJ2-5 .
TGTGCCAGCAGGGGGTTCGAGGGGACCCACCCCCCAGATACGCAGTATTTT CASRGFEGTHPPDTQYF TRBV12-3/TRBV12-4 . TRBJ2-3 few
TGTGCCAGCAGCTCACGGAGCAGGGATGAAAAACTGTTTTTT CASSSRSRDEKLFF TRBV11-2 . TRBJ1-4 .
TGTGCCAGCAGCTTTGGGGACGGACTGTACACAGATACGCAGTATTTT CASSFGDGLYTDTQYF TRBV11-2 . TRBJ2-3 few
TGCAGTGCTAGAGCCGGCAGGGCATGGGATGGCAATCAGCCCCAGCATTTT CSARAGRAWDGNQPQHF TRBV20-1 . TRBJ1-5 .
TGTGCCAGCAGTCTATCAAGCGGGACCTACGAGCAGTACTTC CASSLSSGTYEQYF TRBV27 TRBD2 TRBJ2-7 many
TGTGCCAGCAGTCTAAGGGACGGACGCTTTGGAAACACCATATATTTT CASSLRDGRFGNTIYF TRBV12-3/TRBV12-4 . TRBJ1-3 few
TGTGCCAGCAGCTTAGCGCTGGCTCTACGGGATGAGCAGTTCTTC CASSLALALRDEQFF TRBV7-9 . TRBJ2-1 .
TGTGCCAGCAGCCCCATGGGACGGTCGGGGGACACTGAAGCTTTCTTT CASSPMGRSGDTEAFF TRBV7-3 . TRBJ1-1 .
TGCAGTGCTAGAATAATTGGATCCTACAATGAGCAGTTCTTC CSARIIGSYNEQFF TRBV20-1 . TRBJ2-1 .
TGCGCCAGCAAGCCAGGACCCCTTCCGAACACCGGGGAGCTGTTTTTT CASKPGPLPNTGELFF TRBV5-1 . TRBJ2-2 once
TGTGCCAGCAGTTCCAGCCAGGCATCGGGCTATGGCTACACCTTC CASSSSQASGYGYTF TRBV28 . TRBJ1-2 .
TGTGCCACCAGCAGAGTGGGGGGGACTGGAAACACCATATATTTT CATSRVGGTGNTIYF TRBV15 . TRBJ1-3 few
TGTGCCAGCAGTACAGAGGTTAACTATGGCTACACCTTC CASSTEVNYGYTF TRBV2 . TRBJ1-2 .
TGTGCTAGTGGTTTAGACAGGGGCTACGAGCAGTACTTC CASGLDRGYEQYF TRBV12-5 TRBD1 TRBJ2-7 few
TGTGCCAGCAGTTACCGAGTCGGAGGGAATGAAAAACTGTTTTTT CASSYRVGGNEKLFF TRBV6-6 . TRBJ1-4 few
TGCGCCAGCAGCTTGGAATTCTCTGGGGCCAACGTCCTGACTTTC CASSLEFSGANVLTF TRBV5-1 . TRBJ2-6 few
TGTGCCAGCAGCCAGGAATCAGGGAGTGAGCAGTTCTTC CASSQESGSEQFF TRBV4-2 . TRBJ2-1 .
TGTGCCAGCAGCTTCTTCCCGGGACAGGTGCCACACGGCTACACCTTC CASSFFPGQVPHGYTF TRBV7-9 TRBD1 TRBJ1-2 .
TGTGCCAGCAGCTTGGCGGGGACAGGGGGCGACATTCAGTACTTC CASSLAGTGGDIQYF TRBV5-5 TRBD1 TRBJ2-4 .
TGCGCCAGCAGCGGCGGGGCCTACCTCGGGGAGACCCAGTACTTC CASSGGAYLGETQYF TRBV5-1 . TRBJ2-5 few
TGTGCCAGCAGTTCCTCCGGACAGGGAAGTTACGAGCAGTACTTC CASSSSGQGSYEQYF TRBV12-3/TRBV12-4 TRBD1 TRBJ2-7 .
TGTGCCAGCAGCCCCAGCGGGGGGGCGTCCTACGAGCAGTACTTC CASSPSGGASYEQYF TRBV28 TRBD2 TRBJ2-7 many
TGCGCCAGCAGCCAAGGCGGGGGGGCCCAAGAGACCCAGTACTTC CASSQGGGAQETQYF TRBV4-1 TRBD2 TRBJ2-5 .
TGTGCCAGCAGTTTAAGTGGGACTAGCTTGTTCCGCACAGATACGCAGTATTTT CASSLSGTSLFRTDTQYF TRBV27 TRBD2 TRBJ2-3 .
TGTGCCAGCAGGGGACTAGCGGATAACACCGGGGAGCTGTTTTTT CASRGLADNTGELFF TRBV12-3/TRBV12-4 TRBD2 TRBJ2-2 .
TGTGCCAGCAGCTTTAACTTCCTAGGGGGCGGTCGTACAGATACGCAGTATTTT CASSFNFLGGGRTDTQYF TRBV7-2 TRBD1 TRBJ2-3 .
TGTGCCAGCAGCCCACGGATCCGGGACAGATGGTCCCAAGAGACCCAGTACTTC CASSPRIRDRWSQETQYF TRBV7-8 TRBD1 TRBJ2-5 .
TGTGCCAGCAGTTTTAGGTTCGGGGGCGGACGGACTGAAGCTTTCTTT CASSFRFGGGRTEAFF TRBV12-3/TRBV12-4 . TRBJ1-1 .
TGCGCCAGCAGCCCGACAGGGGCTGCTGGTGGCTACACCTTC CASSPTGAAGGYTF TRBV5-1 TRBD1 TRBJ1-2 few
TGTGCCTGGAGTTCCAGTGATAGGGCTAATGAAAAACTGTTTTTT CAWSSSDRANEKLFF TRBV30 . TRBJ1-4 .
TGCGCCAGCAGCCAAGTCCGAGGGGGCGGGGAGCTGTTTTTT CASSQVRGGGELFF TRBV4-1 . TRBJ2-2 few
TGTGCCAGCAGCCAAAACGCTGGGGAAGAGACCCAGTACTTC CASSQNAGEETQYF TRBV3-1 . TRBJ2-5 .
TGCGCCAGCACCCTGGAACAGGGACGGACCCAGTACTTC CASTLEQGRTQYF TRBV5-1 . TRBJ2-5 many
TGTGCCAGCAGTTACGATAGGGTGAACACTGAAGCTTTCTTT CASSYDRVNTEAFF TRBV6-6 . TRBJ1-1 .
TGTGCCAGCAGCCCCCAAAGCGGAGAGACCCAGTACTTC CASSPQSGETQYF TRBV11-3 . TRBJ2-5 few
TGTGCCAGCAGCCAAGGGCCCTTTGGAGACACTGAAGCTTTCTTT CASSQGPFGDTEAFF TRBV3-1 . TRBJ1-1 .
TGTGCCGGCCAGGGACACGGCTTAAGGAGGGGGGCCAACGTCCTGACTTTC CAGQGHGLRRGANVLTF TRBV6-4 . TRBJ2-6 few
TGTGCCAGCAGCGTAGCTGGGAGCGATGAGCAGTTCTTC CASSVAGSDEQFF TRBV9 . TRBJ2-1 .
TGTGCCAGCTCCGGAAACGAGGAGAGAGAGACCCAGTACTTC CASSGNEERETQYF TRBV18 . TRBJ2-5 .
TGCGCCAGCAGCCTGGGACTAGCACGGGATACTGGTGAGCAGTTCTTC CASSLGLARDTGEQFF TRBV5-1 TRBD2 TRBJ2-1 .
TGCAGTGCTCCCCCGGACGGAAAAGAGACCCAGTACTTC CSAPPDGKETQYF TRBV20-1 . TRBJ2-5 few
TGCAGTGCCGGAGGGACTAGCGGGGGCCCACAAGAGACCCAGTACTTC CSAGGTSGGPQETQYF TRBV20-1 TRBD2 TRBJ2-5 .
TGCAGTGCTAGAGTACCGGGAGGCAATCAGCCCCAGCATTTT CSARVPGGNQPQHF TRBV20-1 . TRBJ1-5 few